The TCR beta chain described here comes from a study of molecular identifiers for immune sequencing clone quantification. General study results and limits: Highly expanded clone sizes could be underestimated by identical TCR molecules sharing a barcode. Clones with over 20 RNA copies captured over 99% of effector molecules but under 1% of naive ones.

The V end was cut by 8 bases, the J end by 6 bases, with 15 bases between. The length of the CDR3 is 12 residues. With respect to this clonotype: Its antigen is currently unknown.

TCRdb re-derived calls from the PCR reads in MiXCR, one entry per CDR3 protein. The sample yields hundreds of thousands of distinct CDR3 sequences, about 25% seen once. The sequence was collected from a human donor in good health. Some libraries in this study had Jurkat cell RNA spiked in. Specimen: naive CD8+ T cells from blood, with Jurkat cell RNA spiked in. Subset: FACS-sorted CD8+CD4-CCR7+CD45RA+ naive T cells. V is TRBV5-3 and J is TRBJ2-7; D is unclear. TRBV5-3 is sorted into the ORF group, with uncertain function. The CDR3 loop is CASTNAGFEQYF. DNA for the CDR3: TGTGCCAGCACCAATGCCGGGTTCGAGCAGTACTTC.